Below, one TCR beta chain is given with its context. Profiling relied on immunoSEQ multiplex PCR, and the TCRdb table lists in-frame clones only, not all of them. The repertoire holds a few hundred thousand clones, with about 96% as singletons. The sample is drawn from a study of shared clonotypes between healthy human individuals. The wider study: Those who served as donors were a couple of women and a few men between the ages of 18 and 49. Used for every donor were three CD4 naive, three CD4 memory, two CD8 naive and one CD8 memory plate.

Trimming pared 2 bases from V and 1 base from J, leaving 12 bases between. CDR1 MDHEN and CDR2 SYDVKM come from the germline V gene. This CDR3 is 15 amino acids long. Donors were healthy HIV-negative adults without recent acute infections or vaccinations. This rearrangement joins TRBV28 to TRBJ2-7; D is uncertain. The TCR was taken from a woman in her thirties in good health. The specimen sequenced was naive CD4+ T cells sorted from blood. Sample subset: CD45RA+ positively selected. The CDR3, as DNA: TGTGCCAGCAGTTTACCGGGTCACGGTTCCTACGAGCAGTACTTC. It specifies CASSLPGHGSYEQYF.